This TCR beta chain was recorded in a study of blood T cells in healthy people across ages. With a J-beta primer mix and a sample-barcoded 5' primer, a second PCR ran about 7 to 12 cycles. TCRdb called the 5' RACE reads again in MiXCR, with one record for every CDR3 protein. The table shows more than 600,000 distinct CDR3 sequences, with around a quarter occurring only once. The CDR3 contains 12 residues. Trimming took off 2 bases at V and 9 bases at J, with 11 bases between the two ends. CDR1 and CDR2 (germline): SQVTM, ANQGSEA. Study-wide findings and caveats: Diversity figures based on one million T cells were deemed too low. CMV status of donors was not determined, possibly confounding expanded clonotype changes. Whereas aged donors had fewer naive CD4+ cells, long-lived donors had more of them and higher diversity. Naive T cell percentage by flow cytometry tracked strongly with beta diversity.

Points on this clonotype: What it binds is not known.

These data also featured in a second study, about T cells of mothers and their children.

Sequenced: blood. The clonotype was recovered from a boy aged 10-17 years in good health. The chain uses TRBV29-1 and TRBJ2-1; D possibly corresponds to TRBD2 (5 bases). CDR3 in amino acids: CSVERPSSEQFF. In DNA, the CDR3 is TGCAGCGTTGAACGCCCTAGCAGTGAGCAGTTCTTC.